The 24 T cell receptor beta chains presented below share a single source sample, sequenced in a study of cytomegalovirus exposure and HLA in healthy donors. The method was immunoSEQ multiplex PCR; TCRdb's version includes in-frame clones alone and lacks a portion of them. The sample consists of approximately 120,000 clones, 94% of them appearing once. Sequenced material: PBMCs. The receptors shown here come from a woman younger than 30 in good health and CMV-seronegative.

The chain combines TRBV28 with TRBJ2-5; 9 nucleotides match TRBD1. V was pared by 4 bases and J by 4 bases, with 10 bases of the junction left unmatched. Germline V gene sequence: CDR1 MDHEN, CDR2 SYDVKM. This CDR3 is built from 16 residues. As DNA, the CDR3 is TGTGCCAGCAGTTCGCCCGGGGGACAGGGTTTAGAGACCCAGTACTTC. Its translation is CASSSPGGQGLETQYF.

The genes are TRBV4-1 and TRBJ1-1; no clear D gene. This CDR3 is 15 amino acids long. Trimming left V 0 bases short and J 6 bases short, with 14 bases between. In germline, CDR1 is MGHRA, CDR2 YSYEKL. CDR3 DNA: TGCGCCAGCAGCCAAGATGTATCCGTCAGGCCTGAAGCTTTCTTT. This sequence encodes CASSQDVSVRPEAFF.

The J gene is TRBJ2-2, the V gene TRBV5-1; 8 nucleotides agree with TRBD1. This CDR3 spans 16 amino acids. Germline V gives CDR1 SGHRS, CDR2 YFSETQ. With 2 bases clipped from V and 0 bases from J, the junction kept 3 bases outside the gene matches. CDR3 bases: TGCGCCAGCAGCTTAGGACAGGGAGCGAACACCGGGGAGCTGTTTTTT. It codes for CASSLGQGANTGELFF.

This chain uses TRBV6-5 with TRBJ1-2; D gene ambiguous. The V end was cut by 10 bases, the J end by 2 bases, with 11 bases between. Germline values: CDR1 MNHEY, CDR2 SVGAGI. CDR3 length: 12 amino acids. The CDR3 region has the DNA TGTGCCACAAGCAGGTTAAACTATGGCTACACCTTC. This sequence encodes CATSRLNYGYTF.

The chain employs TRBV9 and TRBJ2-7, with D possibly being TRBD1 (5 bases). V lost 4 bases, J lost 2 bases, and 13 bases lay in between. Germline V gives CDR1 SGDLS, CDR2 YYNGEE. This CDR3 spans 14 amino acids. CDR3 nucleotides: TGTGCCAGCAGCTCAACAGGTCACACCTACGAGCAGTACTTC. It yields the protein CASSSTGHTYEQYF.

The CDR3 reads CAGTLQGAPPDTQYF. Here the CDR3 DNA reads TGTGCCGGGACCCTACAGGGAGCCCCGCCAGATACGCAGTATTTT. V is TRBV30 and J is TRBJ2-3, with a tentative D call TRBD1 (6 bases). CDR1 and CDR2 from the germline V gene are GTSNPN and SVGIG (reference sequence). This CDR3 has 15 amino acids. V gave up 8 bases and J gave up 4 bases, with 22 bases separating them.

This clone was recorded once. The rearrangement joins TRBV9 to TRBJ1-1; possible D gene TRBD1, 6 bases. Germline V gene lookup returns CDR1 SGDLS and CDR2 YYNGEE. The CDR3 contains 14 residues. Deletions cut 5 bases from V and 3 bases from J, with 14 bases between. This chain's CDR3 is CASSRVDRYTEAFF. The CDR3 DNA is TGTGCCAGCAGTCGTGTTGACAGGTACACTGAAGCTTTCTTT.

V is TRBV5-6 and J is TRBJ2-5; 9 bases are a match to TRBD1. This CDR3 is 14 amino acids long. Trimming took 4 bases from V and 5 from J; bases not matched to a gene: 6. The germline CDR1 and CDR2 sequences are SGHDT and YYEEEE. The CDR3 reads CASSLGTGMETQYF. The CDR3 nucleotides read TGTGCCAGCAGCCTAGGGACAGGGATGGAGACCCAGTACTTC.

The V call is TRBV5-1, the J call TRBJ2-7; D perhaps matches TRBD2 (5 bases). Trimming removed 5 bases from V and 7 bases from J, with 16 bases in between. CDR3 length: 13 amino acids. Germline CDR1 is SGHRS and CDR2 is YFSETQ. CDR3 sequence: CASRANEGREQYF. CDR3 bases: TGCGCCAGCAGGGCGAATGAGGGCAGGGAGCAGTACTTC.

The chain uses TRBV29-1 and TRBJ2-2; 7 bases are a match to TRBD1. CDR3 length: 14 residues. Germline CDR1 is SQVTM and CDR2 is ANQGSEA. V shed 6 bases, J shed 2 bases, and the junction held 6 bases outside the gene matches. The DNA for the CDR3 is TGCAGCGTCCTTGACAGGGCTAACACCGGGGAGCTGTTTTTT. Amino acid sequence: CSVLDRANTGELFF.

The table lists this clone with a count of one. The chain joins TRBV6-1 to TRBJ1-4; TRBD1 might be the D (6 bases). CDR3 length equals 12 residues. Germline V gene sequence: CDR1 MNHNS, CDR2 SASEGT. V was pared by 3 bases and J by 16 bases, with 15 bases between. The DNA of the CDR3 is TGTGCCAGCAGTGACCCCGGACAGACTGAGTTTTTT. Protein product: CASSDPGQTEFF.

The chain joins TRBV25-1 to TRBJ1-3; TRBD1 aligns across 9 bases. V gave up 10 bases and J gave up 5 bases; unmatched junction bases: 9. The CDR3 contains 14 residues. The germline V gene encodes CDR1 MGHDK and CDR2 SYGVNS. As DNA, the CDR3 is TGTGCCAATAATGGACAGGGGCTAAGAAACACCATATATTTT. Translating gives CANNGQGLRNTIYF.

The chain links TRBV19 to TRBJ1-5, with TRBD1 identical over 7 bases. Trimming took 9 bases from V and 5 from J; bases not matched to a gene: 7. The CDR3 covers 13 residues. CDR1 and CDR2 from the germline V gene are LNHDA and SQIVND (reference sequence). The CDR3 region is CASTTGNDQPQHF. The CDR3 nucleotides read TGTGCCAGCACGACAGGGAACGATCAGCCCCAGCATTTT.

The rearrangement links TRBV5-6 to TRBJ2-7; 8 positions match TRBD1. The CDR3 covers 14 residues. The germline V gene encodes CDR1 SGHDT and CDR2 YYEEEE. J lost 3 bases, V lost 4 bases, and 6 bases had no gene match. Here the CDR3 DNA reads TGTGCCAGCAGCCCCGGGACAGGCCACTACGAGCAGTACTTC. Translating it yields CASSPGTGHYEQYF.

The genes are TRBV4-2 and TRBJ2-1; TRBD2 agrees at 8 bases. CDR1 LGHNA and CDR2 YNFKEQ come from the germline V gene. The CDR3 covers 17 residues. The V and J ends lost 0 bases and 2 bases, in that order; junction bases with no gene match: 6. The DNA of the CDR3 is TGTGCCAGCAGCCAAGAAATACGCGGGAGGACCTACAATGAGCAGTTCTTC. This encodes CASSQEIRGRTYNEQFF.

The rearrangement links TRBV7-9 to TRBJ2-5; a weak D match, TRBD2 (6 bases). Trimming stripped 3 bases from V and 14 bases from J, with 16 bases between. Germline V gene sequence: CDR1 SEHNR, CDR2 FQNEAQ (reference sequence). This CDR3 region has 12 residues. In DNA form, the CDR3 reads TGTGCCAGCAGCTTTCCCGGGACTGGAGCATACTTC. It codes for CASSFPGTGAYF.

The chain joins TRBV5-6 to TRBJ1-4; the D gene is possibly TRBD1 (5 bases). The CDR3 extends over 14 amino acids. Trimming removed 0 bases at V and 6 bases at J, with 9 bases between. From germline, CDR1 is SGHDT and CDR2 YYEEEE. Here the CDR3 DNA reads TGTGCCAGCAGCTTGGGGGGGGAGTATGAAAAACTGTTTTTT. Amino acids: CASSLGGEYEKLFF.

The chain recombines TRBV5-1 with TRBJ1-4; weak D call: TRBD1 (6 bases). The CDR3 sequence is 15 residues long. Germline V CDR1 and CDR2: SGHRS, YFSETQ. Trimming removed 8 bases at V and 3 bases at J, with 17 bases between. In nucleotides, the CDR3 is TGCGCCAGTGCTCGAGGGGGGGCGGCTAATGAAAAACTGTTTTTT. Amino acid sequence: CASARGGAANEKLFF.

The CDR3 DNA reads TGTGCCAGCAGTTACGGTGTTGGACAGGGAAATTCACCCCTCCACTTT. Translation gives CASSYGVGQGNSPLHF. The V call is TRBV6-5, the J call TRBJ1-6; 8 bases match TRBD1. The germline V gene encodes CDR1 MNHEY and CDR2 SVGAGI. J was trimmed by 7 bases and V by 2 bases; bases with no gene match: 7. CDR3 length: 16 residues.

CDR3 sequence reads: CASSRDSFGEQYF. CDR3 in DNA: TGCGCCAGCAGTAGGGACTCCTTTGGGGAGCAGTACTTC. This chain links TRBV5-1 with TRBJ2-7; TRBD2 is a possible D gene (6 bases). The CDR3 loop spans 13 amino acids. The V and J ends lost 5 bases and 7 bases respectively, with 16 bases between them. Per the germline V gene, CDR1 is SGHRS and CDR2 is YFSETQ. The full variable domain, its missing parts supplied by reference TRBV5-1 and TRBJ2-7, is KAGVTQTPRYLIKTRGQQVTLSCSPISGHRSVSWYQQTPGQGLQFLFEYFSETQRNKGNFPGRFSGRQFSNSRSEMNVSTLELGDSALYLCASSRDSFGEQYFGPGTRLTVT.

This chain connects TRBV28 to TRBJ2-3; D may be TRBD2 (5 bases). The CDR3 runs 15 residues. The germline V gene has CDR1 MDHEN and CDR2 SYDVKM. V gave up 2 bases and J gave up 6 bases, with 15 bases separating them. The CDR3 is CASSLIGLKRDTQYF. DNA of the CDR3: TGTGCCAGCAGTTTAATTGGACTCAAGAGGGATACGCAGTATTTT.

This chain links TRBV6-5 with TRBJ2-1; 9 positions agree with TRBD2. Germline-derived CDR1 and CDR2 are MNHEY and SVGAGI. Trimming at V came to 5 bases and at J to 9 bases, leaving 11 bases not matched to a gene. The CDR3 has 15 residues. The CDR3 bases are TGTGCCAGCAGTCGGTTAGGCGGGAGGGATCGTGAGCAGTTCTTC. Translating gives CASSRLGGRDREQFF.

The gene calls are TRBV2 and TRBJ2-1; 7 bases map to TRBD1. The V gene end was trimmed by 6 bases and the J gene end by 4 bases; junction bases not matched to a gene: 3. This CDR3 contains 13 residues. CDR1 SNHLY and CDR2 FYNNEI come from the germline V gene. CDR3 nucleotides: TGTGCCAGCAGGGGGGACAGTTACAATGAGCAGTTCTTC. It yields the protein CASRGDSYNEQFF.

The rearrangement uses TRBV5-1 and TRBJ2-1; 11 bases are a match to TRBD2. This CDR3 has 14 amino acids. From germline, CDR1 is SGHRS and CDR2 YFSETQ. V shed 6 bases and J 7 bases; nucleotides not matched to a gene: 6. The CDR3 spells CASKLAGERNEQFF. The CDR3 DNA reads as TGCGCCAGCAAACTAGCGGGAGAACGTAATGAGCAGTTCTTC.